The rows below give T cell receptor beta chains drawn from one sample of a study of shared clonotypes between healthy human individuals. TCRdb's table, derived via immunoSEQ multiplex PCR, lists solely in-frame clones and lacks some. The repertoire holds some 2,500,000 clones, with 80% to 95% as singletons. Material for sequencing was naive CD4+ T cells from PBMCs. These receptors were collected from a man between 18 and 35 years old in good health. Some clones in this sample may be carry-over from other donors' samples. Each CDR3 is given with its conserved first and last residue. The order of the fields is V gene, D gene, J gene, clone size, CDR3 protein, CDR3 DNA. A D gene is named only where the DNA matches it firmly. A clone size is listed for some rows: how often the clone was seen (once, few, many), or a class if it is expanded.

>TRBV6-5|TRBD2|TRBJ2-1|-
CASSAGTSGVDEQFF
TGTGCCAGCAGCGCCGGGACTAGCGGGGTGGATGAGCAGTTCTTC
>TRBV15|TRBD2|TRBJ2-7|-
CATSRDGSGSDEQYF
TGTGCCACCAGCAGAGATGGTAGCGGGAGCGACGAGCAGTACTTC
>TRBV5-1|-|TRBJ2-7|-
CASGRDTTYEQYF
TGCGCCAGCGGCCGGGACACCACCTACGAGCAGTACTTC
>TRBV11-2|-|TRBJ1-1|-
CASSTGRRNTEAFF
TGTGCCAGCAGCACGGGACGGCGGAACACTGAAGCTTTCTTT
>TRBV14|-|TRBJ2-7|-
CASSNRGFNEQYF
TGTGCCAGCAGCAACCGGGGTTTCAACGAGCAGTACTTC
>TRBV30|-|TRBJ1-1|-
CAWSLGTPGNTEAFF
TGTGCCTGGAGTCTTGGGACTCCCGGGAACACTGAAGCTTTCTTT
>TRBV5-4|-|TRBJ2-3|-
CASSSPQGTQGTDTQYF
TGTGCCAGCAGCTCCCCCCAGGGTACCCAGGGCACAGATACGCAGTATTTT
>TRBV9|-|TRBJ2-7|-
CASSVEATSSYEQYF
TGTGCCAGCAGCGTAGAGGCTACAAGCTCCTACGAGCAGTACTTC
>TRBV9|TRBD1|TRBJ2-5|-
CASSAPYGTAVQETQYF
TGTGCCAGCAGCGCACCCTATGGGACAGCAGTCCAAGAGACCCAGTACTTC
>TRBV11-1|-|TRBJ1-1|-
CASSSIASSNTEAFF
TGTGCCAGCAGCTCCATAGCCAGCTCCAACACTGAAGCTTTCTTT
>TRBV7-7|-|TRBJ2-3|-
CASSAARGADTQYF
TGTGCCAGCAGCGCAGCCCGAGGGGCAGATACGCAGTATTTT
>TRBV7-9|-|TRBJ2-7|-
CASSLFRDRDEQYF
TGTGCCAGCAGCTTATTCCGGGATCGGGACGAGCAGTACTTC
>TRBV25-1|-|TRBJ2-7|-
CASSESARDYEQYF
TGTGCCAGCAGTGAATCCGCAAGGGACTACGAGCAGTACTTC
>TRBV2|TRBD2|TRBJ2-2|-
CATGRLAGDSGELFF
TGTGCCACCGGAAGACTAGCGGGAGATTCCGGGGAGCTGTTTTTT
>TRBV5-1|-|TRBJ2-1|-
CASSPMTTRYNEQFF
TGCGCCAGCAGCCCAATGACTACCCGCTACAATGAGCAGTTCTTC
>TRBV4-1|-|TRBJ1-2|-
CASSQASGVGYTF
TGCGCCAGCAGCCAAGCTTCAGGGGTAGGCTACACCTTC
>TRBV27|-|TRBJ2-1|-
CASSFGFPLYNEQFF
TGTGCCAGCAGTTTCGGGTTTCCCCTTTACAATGAGCAGTTCTTC
>TRBV18|TRBD2|TRBJ2-3|-
CASSSDRLAVGDTQYF
TGTGCCAGCTCATCGGACCGACTAGCTGTGGGAGATACGCAGTATTTT
>TRBV7-9|-|TRBJ2-1|-
CASSFTGNEQFF
TGTGCCAGCAGCTTTACGGGGAATGAGCAGTTCTTC
>TRBV5-5|-|TRBJ2-5|-
CASSLSGPGPETQYF
TGTGCCAGCAGCTTGAGCGGACCTGGGCCGGAGACCCAGTACTTC
>TRBV19|-|TRBJ2-2|-
CASWDPYPNTGELFF
TGTGCCAGTTGGGACCCATACCCGAACACCGGGGAGCTGTTTTTT
>TRBV5-4|-|TRBJ2-7|once
CASSFTASSEQYF
TGTGCCAGCAGCTTTACCGCTAGCTCCGAGCAGTACTTC
>TRBV2|-|TRBJ1-4|-
CAANRDWGEKLFF
TGTGCCGCGAACCGGGACTGGGGTGAAAAACTGTTTTTT
>TRBV7-9|TRBD2|TRBJ2-3|-
CASSLGTSGLADTQYF
TGTGCCAGCAGCTTAGGGACTAGCGGGCTGGCAGATACGCAGTATTTT
>TRBV7-2|-|TRBJ2-5|-
CASSTRTTQETQYF
TGTGCCAGCAGCACCCGGACTACCCAAGAGACCCAGTACTTC
>TRBV18|-|TRBJ1-3|-
CASSPYARGGGNTIYF
TGTGCCAGCTCACCATATGCTCGGGGTGGCGGAAACACCATATATTTT
>TRBV7-2|-|TRBJ1-1|-
CASSLRDGGSGAFF
TGTGCCAGCAGCTTACGGGACGGGGGCAGCGGAGCTTTCTTT
>TRBV6-1|-|TRBJ2-7|-
CASRYRALNSYEQYF
TGTGCCAGCAGGTACCGGGCCCTAAATTCCTACGAGCAGTACTTC
>TRBV6-1|-|TRBJ2-1|-
CASSSGFRDEQFF
TGTGCCAGCAGCTCAGGGTTTAGGGATGAGCAGTTCTTC
>TRBV7-2|-|TRBJ2-7|-
CASSSQGGQQYF
TGTGCCAGCAGCTCCCAGGGGGGGCAGCAGTACTTC
>TRBV10-1|TRBD1|TRBJ2-5|-
CASSDRGQETQYF
TGCGCCAGCAGTGACAGGGGGCAAGAGACCCAGTACTTC
>TRBV20-1|-|TRBJ2-1|-
CSASRYNEQFF
TGCAGTGCCTCCCGGTACAATGAGCAGTTCTTC
>TRBV5-4|TRBD1|TRBJ2-3|-
CASTRTGGTDTQYF
TGTGCCAGCACCCGGACAGGCGGGACAGATACGCAGTATTTT
>TRBV5-1|-|TRBJ2-5|once
CASSLPEAETQYF
TGCGCCAGCAGCCTCCCGGAGGCAGAGACCCAGTACTTC
>TRBV7-8|-|TRBJ2-3|-
CASSLEEYYGTDSQYF
TGTGCCAGCAGCTTAGAGGAGTATTACGGCACAGATTCGCAGTATTTT
>TRBV6-5|-|TRBJ2-1|-
CASSRGESSYNEQFF
TGTGCCAGCAGCCGAGGGGAGAGCTCCTACAATGAGCAGTTCTTC
>TRBV7-9|-|TRBJ2-5|-
CASSLTWGNPYQETQYF
TGTGCCAGCAGCTTAACTTGGGGGAACCCCTACCAAGAGACCCAGTACTTC
>TRBV4-3|TRBD2|TRBJ2-5|-
CASSQDLAGGLATQYF
TGCGCCAGCAGCCAAGATTTAGCGGGAGGCCTCGCGACCCAGTACTTC
>TRBV29-1|-|TRBJ2-5|-
CSAKPDSQETQYF
TGCAGCGCAAAGCCGGACAGCCAAGAGACCCAGTACTTC
>TRBV5-1|TRBD1|TRBJ1-2|once
CASSDVQGIFYGYTF
TGCGCCAGCAGCGATGTACAGGGGATCTTCTATGGCTACACCTTC
>TRBV5-1|-|TRBJ2-5|-
CASSLGGTRDIQYF
TGCGCCAGCAGCTTGGGTGGAACAAGAGATATCCAGTACTTC
>TRBV5-1|-|TRBJ2-7|-
CASSLSGVSYEQYF
TGCGCCAGCAGCTTGTCTGGGGTCTCCTACGAGCAGTACTTC
>TRBV28|-|TRBJ1-5|few
CASSRPYLNQPQHF
TGTGCCAGCAGTCGTCCCTATCTCAATCAGCCCCAGCATTTT
>TRBV25-1|TRBD2|TRBJ2-7|-
CASSAPGTSGRDEQYF
TGTGCCAGCAGTGCCCCAGGGACTAGCGGGAGGGACGAGCAGTACTTC
>TRBV20-1|-|TRBJ1-1|few
CSARGLEAFF
TGCAGTGCTCGAGGACTTGAAGCTTTCTTT
>TRBV5-1|-|TRBJ2-5|-
CASSFPQAGETQYF
TGCGCCAGCAGCTTCCCACAGGCGGGAGAGACCCAGTACTTC
>TRBV5-1|TRBD1|TRBJ1-4|-
CASSSLTGGSEKLFF
TGCGCCAGCAGCTCGCTAACAGGGGGGTCTGAAAAACTGTTTTTT
>TRBV10-3|TRBD1|TRBJ2-7|-
CAISGTGDYEQYF
TGTGCCATCAGTGGGACAGGGGACTACGAGCAGTACTTC
>TRBV28|-|TRBJ1-4|once
CASRYRANEKLFF
TGTGCCAGCAGGTACAGGGCTAATGAAAAACTGTTTTTT
>TRBV28|TRBD2|TRBJ2-2|-
CASSLLTFRRESAGELFF
TGTGCCAGCAGTTTACTAACTTTCAGGCGGGAGTCGGCCGGGGAGCTGTTTTTT
>TRBV5-1|-|TRBJ2-5|-
CASSSGTLQETQYF
TGCGCCAGCAGCTCCGGGACACTGCAAGAGACCCAGTACTTC
>TRBV18|TRBD1|TRBJ2-5|-
CASSPRAGGEETQYF
TGTGCCAGCTCACCTAGGGCAGGGGGCGAAGAGACCCAGTACTTC
>TRBV5-8|TRBD2|TRBJ2-3|once
CASSRGLAGGNTDTQYF
TGTGCCAGCAGCCGTGGACTAGCGGGAGGGAACACAGATACGCAGTATTTT
>TRBV5-1|-|TRBJ2-3|-
CASSERQGGSTDTQYF
TGCGCCAGCAGCGAGAGACAGGGAGGGAGCACAGATACGCAGTATTTT
>TRBV28|-|TRBJ2-7|-
CASSTGTRIGEQYF
TGTGCCAGCAGTACCGGGACGAGGATAGGCGAGCAGTACTTC
>TRBV27|-|TRBJ1-5|few
CASSWDSGSNQPQHF
TGTGCCAGCAGTTGGGACTCGGGGAGCAATCAGCCCCAGCATTTT
>TRBV9|-|TRBJ1-2|-
CASSVGQANYGYTF
TGTGCCAGCAGCGTAGGACAGGCAAACTATGGCTACACCTTC
>TRBV19|-|TRBJ2-4|-
CASYSLAKNIQYF
TGTGCCAGTTACAGTCTAGCCAAAAACATTCAGTACTTC
>TRBV5-1|-|TRBJ2-5|-
CASSLDSRQETQYF
TGCGCCAGCAGCTTGGACAGCCGCCAAGAGACCCAGTACTTC